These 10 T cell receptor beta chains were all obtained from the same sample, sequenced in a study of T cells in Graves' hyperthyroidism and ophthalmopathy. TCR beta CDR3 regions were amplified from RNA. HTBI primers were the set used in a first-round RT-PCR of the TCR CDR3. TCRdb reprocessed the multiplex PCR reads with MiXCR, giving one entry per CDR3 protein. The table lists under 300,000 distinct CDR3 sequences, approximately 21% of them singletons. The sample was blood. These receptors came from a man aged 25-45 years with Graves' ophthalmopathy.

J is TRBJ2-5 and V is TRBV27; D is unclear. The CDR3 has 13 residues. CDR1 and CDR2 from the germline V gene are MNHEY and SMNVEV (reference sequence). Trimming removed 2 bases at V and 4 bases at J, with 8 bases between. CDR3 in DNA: TGTGCCAGCAGTTTAAGGCTGGGAGAGACCCAGTACTTC. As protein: CASSLRLGETQYF.

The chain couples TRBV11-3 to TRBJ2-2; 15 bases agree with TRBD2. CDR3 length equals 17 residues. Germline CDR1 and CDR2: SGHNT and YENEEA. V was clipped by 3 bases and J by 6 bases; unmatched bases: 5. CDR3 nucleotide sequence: TGTGCCAGCAGCTTGGGAGGACTAGCGGGAGGGGCCGGGGAGCTGTTTTTT. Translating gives CASSLGGLAGGAGELFF.

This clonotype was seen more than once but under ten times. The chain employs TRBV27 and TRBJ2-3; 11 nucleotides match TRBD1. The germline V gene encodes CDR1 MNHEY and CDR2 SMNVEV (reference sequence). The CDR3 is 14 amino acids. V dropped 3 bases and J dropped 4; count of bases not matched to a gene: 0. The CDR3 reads CASSLGQGADTQYF. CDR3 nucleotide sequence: TGTGCCAGCAGTTTGGGACAGGGGGCAGATACGCAGTATTTT.

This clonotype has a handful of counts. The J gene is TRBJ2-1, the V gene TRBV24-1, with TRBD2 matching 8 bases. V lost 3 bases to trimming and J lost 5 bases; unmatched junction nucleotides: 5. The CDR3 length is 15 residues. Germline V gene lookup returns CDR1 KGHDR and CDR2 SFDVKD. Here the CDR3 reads CATSDGDGGDNEQFF. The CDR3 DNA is TGTGCCACCAGTGATGGGGACGGGGGGGACAATGAGCAGTTCTTC.

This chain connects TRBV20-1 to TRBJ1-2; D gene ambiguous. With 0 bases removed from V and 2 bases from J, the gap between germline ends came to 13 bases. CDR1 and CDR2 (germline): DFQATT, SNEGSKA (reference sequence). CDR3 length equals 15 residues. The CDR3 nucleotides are TGCAGTGCTAGAGATCCTGGCCTGAGGAACTATGGCTACACCTTC. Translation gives CSARDPGLRNYGYTF.

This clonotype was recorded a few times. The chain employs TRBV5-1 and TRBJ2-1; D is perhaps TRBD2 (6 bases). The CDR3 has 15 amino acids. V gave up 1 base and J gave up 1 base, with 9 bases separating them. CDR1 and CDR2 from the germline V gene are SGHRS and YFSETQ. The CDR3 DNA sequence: TGCGCCAGCAGCTTGCGGCGGGGATCCTACAATGAGCAGTTCTTC. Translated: CASSLRRGSYNEQFF. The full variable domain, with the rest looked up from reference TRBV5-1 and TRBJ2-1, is KAGVTQTPRYLIKTRGQQVTLSCSPISGHRSVSWYQQTPGQGLQFLFEYFSETQRNKGNFPGRFSGRQFSNSRSEMNVSTLELGDSALYLCASSLRRGSYNEQFFGPGTRLTVL.

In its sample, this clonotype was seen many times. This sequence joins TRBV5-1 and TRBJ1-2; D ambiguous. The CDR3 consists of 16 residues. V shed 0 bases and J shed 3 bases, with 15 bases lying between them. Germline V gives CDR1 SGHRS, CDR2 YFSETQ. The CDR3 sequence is CASSLATADPYYGYTF. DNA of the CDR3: TGCGCCAGCAGCTTGGCCACGGCAGACCCCTACTATGGCTACACCTTC.

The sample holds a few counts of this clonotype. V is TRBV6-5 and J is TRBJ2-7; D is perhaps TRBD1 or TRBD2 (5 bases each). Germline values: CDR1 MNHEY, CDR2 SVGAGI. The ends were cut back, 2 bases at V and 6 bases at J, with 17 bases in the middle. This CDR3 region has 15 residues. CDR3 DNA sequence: TGTGCCAGCAGTTACGGCACGGGGCGGGCAGGCGAGCAGTACTTC. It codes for CASSYGTGRAGEQYF.

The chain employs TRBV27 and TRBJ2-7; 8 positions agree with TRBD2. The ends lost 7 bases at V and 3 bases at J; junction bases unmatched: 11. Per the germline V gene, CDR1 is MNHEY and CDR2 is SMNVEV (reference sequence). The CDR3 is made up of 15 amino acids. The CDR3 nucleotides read TGTGCCAGCACCCCCAGGGGAGCGGGAGTCTACGAGCAGTACTTC. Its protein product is CASTPRGAGVYEQYF.

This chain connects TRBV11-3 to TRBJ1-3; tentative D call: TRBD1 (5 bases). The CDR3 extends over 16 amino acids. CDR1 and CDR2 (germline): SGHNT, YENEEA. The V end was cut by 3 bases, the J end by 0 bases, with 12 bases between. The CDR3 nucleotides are TGTGCCAGCAGCTTCTCCGGGACCTACTCTGGAAACACCATATATTTT. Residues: CASSFSGTYSGNTIYF.